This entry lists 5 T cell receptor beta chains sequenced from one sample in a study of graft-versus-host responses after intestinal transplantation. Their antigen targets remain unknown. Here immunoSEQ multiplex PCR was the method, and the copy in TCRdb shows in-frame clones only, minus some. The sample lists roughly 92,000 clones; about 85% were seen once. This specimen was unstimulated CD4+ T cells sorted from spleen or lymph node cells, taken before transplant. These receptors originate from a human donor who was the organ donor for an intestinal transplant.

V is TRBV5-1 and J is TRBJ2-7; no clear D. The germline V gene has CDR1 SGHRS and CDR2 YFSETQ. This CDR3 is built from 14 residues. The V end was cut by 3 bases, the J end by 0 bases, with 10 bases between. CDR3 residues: CASSSDLSSYEQYF. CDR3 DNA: TGCGCCAGCAGCTCAGACTTGAGCTCCTACGAGCAGTACTTC.

CDR3 sequence (DNA): TGTGCCAGCAGTCCAGCGGCGACGATCTACAATGAGCAGTTCTTC. Protein sequence: CASSPAATIYNEQFF. The V gene is TRBV28, the J gene TRBJ2-1; D may be TRBD2 (5 bases). The germline gives CDR1 MDHEN, CDR2 SYDVKM. The CDR3 covers 15 residues. The germline V and J ends were trimmed by 5 bases and 3 bases, with 14 bases remaining between them.

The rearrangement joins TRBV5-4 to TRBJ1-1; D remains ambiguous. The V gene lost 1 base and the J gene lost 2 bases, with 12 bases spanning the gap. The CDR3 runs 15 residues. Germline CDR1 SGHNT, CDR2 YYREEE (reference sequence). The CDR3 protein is CASSLRLGRNTEAFF. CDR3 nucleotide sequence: TGTGCCAGCAGCTTGCGCCTTGGGCGCAACACTGAAGCTTTCTTT.

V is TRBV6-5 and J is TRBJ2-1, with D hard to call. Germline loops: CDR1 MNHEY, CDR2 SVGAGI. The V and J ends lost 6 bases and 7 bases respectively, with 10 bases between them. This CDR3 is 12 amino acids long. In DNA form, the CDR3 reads TGTGCCAGCAGCCCAAAGAGGAATGAGCAGTTCTTC. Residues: CASSPKRNEQFF.

In DNA form, the CDR3 reads TGTGCCAGCAGCCCGCAACAGGGCCGGGTCACTGAAGCTTTCTTT. Its translation is CASSPQQGRVTEAFF. The chain joins TRBV11-1 to TRBJ1-1; TRBD1 is a possible D gene (6 bases). V lost 5 bases and J 4 bases, leaving 17 bases between the germline ends. Germline-derived CDR1 and CDR2 are SGHAT and FQDESV (reference sequence). The CDR3 is 15 residues long.